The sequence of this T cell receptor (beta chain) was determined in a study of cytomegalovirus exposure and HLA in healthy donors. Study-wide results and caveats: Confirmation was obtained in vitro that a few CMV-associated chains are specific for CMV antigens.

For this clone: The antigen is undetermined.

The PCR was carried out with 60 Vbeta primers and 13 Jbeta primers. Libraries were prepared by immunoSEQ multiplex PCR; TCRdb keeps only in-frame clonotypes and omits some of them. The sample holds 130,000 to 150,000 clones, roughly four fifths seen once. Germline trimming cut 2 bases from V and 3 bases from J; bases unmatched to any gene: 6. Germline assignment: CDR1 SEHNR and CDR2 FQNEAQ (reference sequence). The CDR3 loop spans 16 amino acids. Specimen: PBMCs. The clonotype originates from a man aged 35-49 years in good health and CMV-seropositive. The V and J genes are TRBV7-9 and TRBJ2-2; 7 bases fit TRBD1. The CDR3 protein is CASSLRQGSYTGELFF. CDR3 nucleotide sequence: TGTGCCAGCAGCTTAAGACAGGGTAGTTACACCGGGGAGCTGTTTTTT. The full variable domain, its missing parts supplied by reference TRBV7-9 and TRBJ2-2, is DTGVSQNPRHKITKRGQNVTFRCDPISEHNRLYWYRQTLGQGPEFLTYFQNEAQLEKSRLLSDRFSAERPKGSFSTLEIQRTEQGDSAMYLCASSLRQGSYTGELFFGEGSRLTVL.